This TCR beta chain was found in a study of blood T cell repertoires in COVID-19. Across the whole study: Both acute and convalescent COVID-19 samples were obtained from the United States, Italy and Spain. Nucleic acid was either cDNA or gDNA, and it came from T cells, B-cell-depleted T cells, or PBMCs.

Per the study methods: Reference gene primer amplification gave nucleated cell count estimates. Assay: immunoSEQ multiplex PCR; the TCRdb copy retains only in-frame clones and omits some. V, J and clone size are taken as reported in that table, and D and trimming were inferred from the DNA itself. The profile shows hundreds of thousands of clones, 85% of them singletons. The sample taken for sequencing was peripheral blood. The sequence was collected from a man between 50 and 59 years old with active or convalescent COVID-19.

CDR3 amino acids: CASSPRSGGATEAFF. For the CDR3, the DNA is TGCGCCAGCAGCCCCAGATCAGGGGGCGCGACTGAAGCTTTCTTT. V is TRBV5-1 and J is TRBJ1-1; 8 bases agree with TRBD1. This CDR3 has 15 amino acids. J was trimmed by 5 bases and V by 4 bases; bases with no gene match: 10. CDR1 SGHRS and CDR2 YFSETQ come from the germline V gene.